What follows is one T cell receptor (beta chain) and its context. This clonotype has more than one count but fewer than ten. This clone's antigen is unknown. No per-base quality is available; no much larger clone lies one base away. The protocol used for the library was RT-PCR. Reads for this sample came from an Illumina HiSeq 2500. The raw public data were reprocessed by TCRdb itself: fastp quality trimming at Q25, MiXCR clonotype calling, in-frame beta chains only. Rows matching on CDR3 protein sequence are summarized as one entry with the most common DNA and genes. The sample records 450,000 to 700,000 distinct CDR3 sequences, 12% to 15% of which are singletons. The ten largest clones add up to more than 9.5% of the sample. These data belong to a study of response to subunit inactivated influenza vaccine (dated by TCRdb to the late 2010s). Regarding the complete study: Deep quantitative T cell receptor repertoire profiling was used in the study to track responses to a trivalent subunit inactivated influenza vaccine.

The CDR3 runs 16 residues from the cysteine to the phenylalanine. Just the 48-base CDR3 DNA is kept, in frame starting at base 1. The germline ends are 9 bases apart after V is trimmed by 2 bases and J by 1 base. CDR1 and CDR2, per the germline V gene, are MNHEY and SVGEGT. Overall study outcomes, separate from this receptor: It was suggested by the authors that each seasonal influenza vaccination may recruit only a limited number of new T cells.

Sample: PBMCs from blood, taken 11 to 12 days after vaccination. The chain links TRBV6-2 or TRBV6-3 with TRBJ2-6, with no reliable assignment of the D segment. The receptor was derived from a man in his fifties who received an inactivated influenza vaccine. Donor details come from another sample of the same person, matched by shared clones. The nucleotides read TGTGCCAGCAGTTACCACTCGAGGTCTGGGGCCAACGTCCTGACTTTC. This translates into CASSYHSRSGANVLTF.